The rows below give T cell receptor beta chains drawn from one sample of a study of cytomegalovirus exposure and HLA in healthy donors. Generated by immunoSEQ multiplex PCR, the TCRdb table keeps only in-frame clones and is missing some. The sample lists 150,000 to 170,000 clones, 75% to 85% occurring once. Material: PBMCs. The receptors were gathered from a man aged 25-40 years in good health and CMV-seropositive. The CDR3 runs from the conserved cysteine through the conserved F or W. Fields, in order: J gene, V gene, D gene, clone size, CDR3 DNA, CDR3 protein. A D gene is named only where the DNA matches it firmly. Size tells how often a clone was seen (once, few, many) or the class of an expanded clone, and some rows leave it out.

TRBJ2-7	TRBV10-3	TRBD2	NA	TGTGCCATCAGAGGACTAGCGGGAGGGGACGAGCAGTACTTC	CAIRGLAGGDEQYF
TRBJ2-7	TRBV19	NA	NA	TGTGCCAGTAGTATAGATCGATCAGGGGGGACCTACGAGCAGTACTTC	CASSIDRSGGTYEQYF
TRBJ1-5	TRBV27	NA	once	TGTGCCAGCAGTTTCCGGGGGGTTCAGCCCCAGCATTTT	CASSFRGVQPQHF
TRBJ1-1	TRBV19	NA	NA	TGTGCAGCGGGGGACACTGAAGCTTTCTTT	CAAGDTEAFF
TRBJ1-5	TRBV28	TRBD1	NA	TGTGCCAGCAGTGGGGACAGGAGGAATCAGCCCCAGCATTTT	CASSGDRRNQPQHF
TRBJ2-2	TRBV5-1	TRBD2	NA	TGCGCCAGCAGCTTGGCCTCTAAGGCAGTGGCGGGGGTCACCGGGGAGCTGTTTTTT	CASSLASKAVAGVTGELFF
TRBJ1-1	TRBV15	TRBD1	NA	TGTGCCACCAGCAGAGGGAGGGGGCTCGGCACTGAAGCTTTCTTT	CATSRGRGLGTEAFF
TRBJ2-7	TRBV4-3	NA	NA	TGCGCCAGCAGCCAAGACACAGGGCGGTACGAGCAGTACTTC	CASSQDTGRYEQYF
TRBJ2-2	TRBV10-1	TRBD2	NA	TGCGCCAGCAGTGAAGGACTAGGAGTGGGCGGGGAGCTGTTTTTT	CASSEGLGVGGELFF
TRBJ2-2	TRBV12-5	TRBD1	once	TGTGCTAGTGGTTTGGTCCCAGGGGGCGGCGGGGAGCTGTTTTTT	CASGLVPGGGGELFF
TRBJ1-1	TRBV7-8	NA	NA	TGTGCCAGCAGCAATAGAAGGGGCTCGGAAGCTTTCTTT	CASSNRRGSEAFF
TRBJ1-2	TRBV19	NA	NA	TGTGCCAGTAGTATCCTACTGGGCGACTATGGCTACACCTTC	CASSILLGDYGYTF
TRBJ2-7	TRBV10-3	NA	NA	TGTGCCATCAGTGCCGAGGACTACGACTCCTACGAGCAGTACTTC	CAISAEDYDSYEQYF
TRBJ2-7	TRBV29-1	NA	NA	TGCAGCGTTGAGAAAACTCACGAGCAGTACTTC	CSVEKTHEQYF
TRBJ1-4	TRBV4-1	NA	once	TGCGCCAGCAGCCCAGCCACAGGTCCTCCTCATGAAAAACTGTTTTTT	CASSPATGPPHEKLFF
TRBJ1-2	TRBV15	NA	NA	TGTGCCATTGCCGAACTAAGGGGCTATGGCTACACCTTC	CAIAELRGYGYTF
TRBJ2-3	TRBV7-2	TRBD2	NA	TGTGCCAGCAGCTCCCGGACTAGCGGCCGCACAGATACGCAGTATTTT	CASSSRTSGRTDTQYF
TRBJ1-1	TRBV29-1	NA	NA	TGCAGCGTTGGGGCAGGTGAAGCTTTCTTT	CSVGAGEAFF
TRBJ1-4	TRBV7-9	NA	NA	TGTGCCAGCAGCTACCCCGATAATACCGGTGAAAAACTGTTTTTT	CASSYPDNTGEKLFF
TRBJ2-5	TRBV7-2	TRBD2	NA	TGTGCCAGCAGCTCACGACTAGCGGGGGGGTGGGCCCAGTACTTC	CASSSRLAGGWAQYF
TRBJ2-1	TRBV5-1	NA	few	TGCGCCAGCAGCTTGGGGAGGACGGTCAATGAGCAGTTCTTC	CASSLGRTVNEQFF
TRBJ2-7	TRBV5-1	NA	NA	TGCGCCAGCAGCCGACCCGGGAGCTACGAGCAGTACTTC	CASSRPGSYEQYF
TRBJ1-2	TRBV7-9	NA	NA	TGTGCCAGCAGCCGTAATAAGGTACGGCCTGAGGATGGCTACACCTTC	CASSRNKVRPEDGYTF
TRBJ1-1	TRBV6-5	NA	few	TGTGCCAGCAGCGGGTATGCAGGGTTTACTGAAGCTTTCTTT	CASSGYAGFTEAFF
TRBJ1-1	TRBV7-2	NA	NA	TGTGCCAGCAGCTTAGAAAGACTCAACACTGAAGCTTTCTTT	CASSLERLNTEAFF
TRBJ2-7	TRBV6-1	TRBD1	once	TGTGCCAGCAACCTCGGACAGGGAACCTACGAGCAGTACTTC	CASNLGQGTYEQYF
TRBJ2-2	TRBV27	TRBD2	NA	TGTGCCAGCAGTTTTCTTAGCGGGAGGTCCAACACCGGGGAGCTGTTTTTT	CASSFLSGRSNTGELFF
TRBJ2-3	TRBV28	TRBD2	NA	TGTGCCAGCAGCTCAGCGGGCCTAGCGGACACAGATACGCAGTATTTT	CASSSAGLADTDTQYF
TRBJ1-2	TRBV7-8	NA	few	TGTGCCAGCAGCTTAGCCTCAGGGAACTATGGCTACACCTTC	CASSLASGNYGYTF
TRBJ1-2	TRBV11-2	NA	NA	TGTGCCAGCAGCTTGGAGGGAGGAGTGCTAAATGGCTACACCTTC	CASSLEGGVLNGYTF
TRBJ1-1	TRBV5-1	TRBD1	NA	TGCGCCAGCAGCTTCACGCTCGGGTTGACAGGGGGTTCTGAAGCTTTCTTT	CASSFTLGLTGGSEAFF
TRBJ2-3	TRBV30	NA	NA	TGTGCCTGGGAGGCAGGGGCGGATACGCAGTATTTT	CAWEAGADTQYF
TRBJ1-2	TRBV7-8	TRBD1	NA	TGTGCCAGCAGCTTAGAGATTCAGAGACAGGGCTTCTATGGCTACACCTTC	CASSLEIQRQGFYGYTF
TRBJ1-2	TRBV11-2	NA	NA	TGTGCCAGCAGCGTTAGGAGGAACAGTAACTATGGCTACACCTTC	CASSVRRNSNYGYTF
TRBJ2-7	TRBV28	TRBD1	few	TGTGCCAGCATCTCGGGACAGGGTTCCTACGAGCAGTACTTC	CASISGQGSYEQYF
TRBJ2-3	TRBV5-1	NA	NA	TGCGCCAGCACCTACGCGGGACCCACAGATACGCAGTATTTT	CASTYAGPTDTQYF
TRBJ2-7	TRBV5-1	TRBD1	NA	TGCGCCAGCAGCACCGGACAGGGGATACTTGACGAGCAGTACTTC	CASSTGQGILDEQYF
TRBJ1-5	TRBV2	NA	few	TGTGCCAGCAGTGAAAGCTATGTTATAAATACTGGTCAGCCCCAGCATTTT	CASSESYVINTGQPQHF
TRBJ1-1	TRBV6-1	TRBD1	NA	TGTGCCAGCAGATGGGACAGACAGAACACTGAAGCTTTCTTT	CASRWDRQNTEAFF
TRBJ2-3	TRBV27	NA	NA	TGTGCCAGCAGTTTATTGGATACGGGGGTGGATACGCAGTATTTT	CASSLLDTGVDTQYF
TRBJ1-1	TRBV7-9	NA	NA	TGTGCCAGCAGCCCTTCTAAGTTGAACACTGAAGCTTTCTTT	CASSPSKLNTEAFF
TRBJ2-7	TRBV27	NA	few	TGTGCCAGCAGTTACCGGGATTCTTACGAGCAGTACTTC	CASSYRDSYEQYF
TRBJ2-7	TRBV19	NA	NA	TGTGCCAGTAGTATGAGGGAAGATCCCTACGAGCAGTACTTC	CASSMREDPYEQYF
TRBJ2-7	TRBV30	TRBD2	NA	TGTGCCTGGACTCCAGGGACTAGTGTCTACGAGCAGTACTTC	CAWTPGTSVYEQYF
TRBJ2-5	TRBV5-5	NA	once	TGTACTTCCGGTGATTCATACCAAGAGACCCAGTACTTC	CTSGDSYQETQYF
TRBJ2-7	TRBV7-6	NA	NA	TGTGCCAGCAGCTTAGTAACGGACAGTGCCTACGAGCAGTACTTC	CASSLVTDSAYEQYF
TRBJ1-4	TRBV5-1	TRBD1	NA	TGCGCCAGCCAAAGTGGACAGGGGAGGGGTGAAAAACTGTTTTTT	CASQSGQGRGEKLFF
TRBJ1-4	TRBV12-5	NA	NA	TGTGCTAGTGGTTTGGTACGGGAAAAACTGTTTTTT	CASGLVREKLFF
TRBJ2-1	TRBV7-3	TRBD2	NA	TGTGCCAGCAGCCCAGTAGCGGGGAGGCACAATGAGCAGTTCTTC	CASSPVAGRHNEQFF
TRBJ2-1	TRBV18	TRBD2	once	TGTGCCAGCTCACCACCTGGGCTAGCGGGAGGGGATGAGCAGTTCTTC	CASSPPGLAGGDEQFF
TRBJ2-2	TRBV14	NA	once	TGTGCCAGCAGCCCCGGGTTGGCCGGGGAGCTGTTTTTT	CASSPGLAGELFF
TRBJ2-3	TRBV9	NA	NA	TGTGCCAGCAGCGTAGCGACACACACAGATACGCAGTATTTT	CASSVATHTDTQYF
TRBJ2-1	TRBV4-1	NA	NA	TGCGCCAGCACTAAATCTAGCGCGAGCTCCTACAATGAGCAGTTCTTC	CASTKSSASSYNEQFF
TRBJ2-1	TRBV28	NA	NA	TGTGCCAGCAGCCTCGTGGAGGGCGAGCAGTTCTTC	CASSLVEGEQFF
TRBJ1-5	TRBV7-9	TRBD1	NA	TGTGCCAGCAGCTTAGGGACAGGGCTATATAGCAATCAGCCCCAGCATTTT	CASSLGTGLYSNQPQHF
TRBJ1-1	TRBV5-6	TRBD1	NA	TGTGCCAGCAGCCAGGGGGCCACTGAAGCTTTCTTT	CASSQGATEAFF
TRBJ1-5	TRBV5-6	TRBD1	NA	TGTGCCAGCAGCTGGACAGGGAGCAATCAGCCCCAGCATTTT	CASSWTGSNQPQHF
TRBJ2-5	TRBV7-8	NA	NA	TGTGCCAGCACCCTTTTGGGGCCACAAGAGACCCAGTACTTC	CASTLLGPQETQYF